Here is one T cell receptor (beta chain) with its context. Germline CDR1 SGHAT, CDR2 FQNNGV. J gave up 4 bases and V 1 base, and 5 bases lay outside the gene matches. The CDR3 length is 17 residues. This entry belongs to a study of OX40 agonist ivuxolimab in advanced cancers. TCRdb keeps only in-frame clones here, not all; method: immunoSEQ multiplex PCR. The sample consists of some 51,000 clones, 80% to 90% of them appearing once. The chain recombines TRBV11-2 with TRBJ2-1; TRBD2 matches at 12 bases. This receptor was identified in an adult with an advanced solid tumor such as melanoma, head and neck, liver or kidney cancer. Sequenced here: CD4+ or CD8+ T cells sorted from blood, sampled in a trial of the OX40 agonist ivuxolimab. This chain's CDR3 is CASSLGPSGGDYNEQFF. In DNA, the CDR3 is TGTGCCAGCAGCTTAGGGCCTAGCGGGGGGGATTACAATGAGCAGTTCTTC.